The sequence of this T cell receptor beta chain was determined in a study of blood T cell repertoires in COVID-19. Study-wide background: Samples came from the United States, Italy and Spain, spanning acute and convalescent COVID-19.

The CDR3 is 15 residues long. Trimming removed 6 bases from V and 2 bases from J; junction bases left unmatched: 6. In germline, CDR1 is MDHEN, CDR2 SYDVKM. The table came from immunoSEQ multiplex PCR; TCRdb's copy has only in-frame clones and leaves some out. In the table there are about 370,000 clones, roughly nine tenths of which are singletons. Enrollees, roughly 18 to 89 years old, lived in 24 US areas. Two consecutive negative NP/OP PCR tests, clearance, or resolved symptoms defined Cohort 3 recovery. This TCR was sampled from a man between 18 and 35 years old who had recovered from COVID-19. This rearrangement joins TRBV28 to TRBJ2-7; 11 bases match TRBD1. Sequencing used PBMCs or T cells enriched from blood (not recorded which). CDR3 residues: CASSPQGQGAYEQYF. The CDR3, as DNA: TGTGCCAGCAGCCCCCAGGGACAGGGGGCCTACGAGCAGTACTTC.